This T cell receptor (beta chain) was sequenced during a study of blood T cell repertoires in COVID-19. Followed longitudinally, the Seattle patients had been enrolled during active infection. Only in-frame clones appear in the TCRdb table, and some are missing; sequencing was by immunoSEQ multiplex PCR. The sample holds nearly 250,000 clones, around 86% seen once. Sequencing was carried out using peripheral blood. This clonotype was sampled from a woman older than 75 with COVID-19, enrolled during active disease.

CDR3 DNA: TGTGCCACCGGGGCGGCCGGAGGGTACGAGCAGTACTTC. Protein product: CATGAAGGYEQYF. The chain combines TRBV24-1 with TRBJ2-7, with D possibly TRBD2 on 6 matching bases. CDR1 is KGHDR, CDR2 SFDVKD, per germline. This CDR3 is 13 amino acids long. Trimming cost V 9 bases and J 4 bases, with 15 bases left between them.